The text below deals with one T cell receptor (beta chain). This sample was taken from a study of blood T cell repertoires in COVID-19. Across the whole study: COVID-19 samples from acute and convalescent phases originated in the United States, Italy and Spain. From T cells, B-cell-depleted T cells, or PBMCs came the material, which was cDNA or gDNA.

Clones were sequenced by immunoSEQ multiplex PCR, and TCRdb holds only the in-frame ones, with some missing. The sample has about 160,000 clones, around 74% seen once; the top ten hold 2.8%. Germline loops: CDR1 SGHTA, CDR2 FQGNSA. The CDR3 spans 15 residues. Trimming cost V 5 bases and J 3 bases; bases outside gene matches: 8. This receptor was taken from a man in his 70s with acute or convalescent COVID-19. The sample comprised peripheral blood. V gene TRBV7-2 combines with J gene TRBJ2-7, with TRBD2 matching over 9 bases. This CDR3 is CASSGSSGSRYEQYF. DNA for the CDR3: TGTGCCAGCAGCGGCAGTAGCGGGAGTCGCTACGAGCAGTACTTC.